This T cell receptor (beta chain) was obtained from a study of blood T cell repertoires in COVID-19. TCRdb's table, derived via immunoSEQ multiplex PCR, lists solely in-frame clones and lacks some. The sample contains roughly 190,000 clones, approximately 82% of which appear only once. V shed 5 bases and J 7 bases; nucleotides not matched to a gene: 10. This CDR3 has 15 amino acids. Germline assignment: CDR1 SGHVS and CDR2 FNYEAQ. This clone was found once. The sequence was collected from a man aged 50 to 60 with active or convalescent COVID-19. This sequence joins TRBV7-6 and TRBJ1-4; the match to TRBD1 covers 7 bases. The sequenced sample was peripheral blood. CDR3 in amino acids: CASSATSAGGEKLFF. CDR3 DNA: TGTGCCAGCAGCGCCACATCCGCAGGGGGTGAAAAACTGTTTTTT.